This T cell receptor beta chain was retrieved from a study of T cell responses to AZD1222 COVID-19 vaccine. Notes on this clone: Its cognate antigen is unknown.

The CDR3 loop spans 15 amino acids. With 3 bases clipped from V and 7 bases from J, the junction kept 10 bases outside the gene matches. The germline CDR1 and CDR2 sequences are SGHNT and YENEEA. Profiled with immunoSEQ multiplex PCR; TCRdb holds only in-frame clones, not every one. The sample lists about 150,000 clones; roughly 91% were seen once. Findings of the study overall: The study found Spike-specific TCR breadth and depth rose after two AZD1222 doses.

The TCR comes from an adult in good health. The specimen was peripheral blood, collected on day 0 of AZD1222 vaccination. This rearrangement joins TRBV11-3 to TRBJ1-2; TRBD1 agrees at 8 bases. The CDR3 region is CASSLGGDRGSGYTF. DNA for the CDR3: TGTGCCAGCAGCTTGGGGGGAGACAGGGGAAGTGGCTACACCTTC.